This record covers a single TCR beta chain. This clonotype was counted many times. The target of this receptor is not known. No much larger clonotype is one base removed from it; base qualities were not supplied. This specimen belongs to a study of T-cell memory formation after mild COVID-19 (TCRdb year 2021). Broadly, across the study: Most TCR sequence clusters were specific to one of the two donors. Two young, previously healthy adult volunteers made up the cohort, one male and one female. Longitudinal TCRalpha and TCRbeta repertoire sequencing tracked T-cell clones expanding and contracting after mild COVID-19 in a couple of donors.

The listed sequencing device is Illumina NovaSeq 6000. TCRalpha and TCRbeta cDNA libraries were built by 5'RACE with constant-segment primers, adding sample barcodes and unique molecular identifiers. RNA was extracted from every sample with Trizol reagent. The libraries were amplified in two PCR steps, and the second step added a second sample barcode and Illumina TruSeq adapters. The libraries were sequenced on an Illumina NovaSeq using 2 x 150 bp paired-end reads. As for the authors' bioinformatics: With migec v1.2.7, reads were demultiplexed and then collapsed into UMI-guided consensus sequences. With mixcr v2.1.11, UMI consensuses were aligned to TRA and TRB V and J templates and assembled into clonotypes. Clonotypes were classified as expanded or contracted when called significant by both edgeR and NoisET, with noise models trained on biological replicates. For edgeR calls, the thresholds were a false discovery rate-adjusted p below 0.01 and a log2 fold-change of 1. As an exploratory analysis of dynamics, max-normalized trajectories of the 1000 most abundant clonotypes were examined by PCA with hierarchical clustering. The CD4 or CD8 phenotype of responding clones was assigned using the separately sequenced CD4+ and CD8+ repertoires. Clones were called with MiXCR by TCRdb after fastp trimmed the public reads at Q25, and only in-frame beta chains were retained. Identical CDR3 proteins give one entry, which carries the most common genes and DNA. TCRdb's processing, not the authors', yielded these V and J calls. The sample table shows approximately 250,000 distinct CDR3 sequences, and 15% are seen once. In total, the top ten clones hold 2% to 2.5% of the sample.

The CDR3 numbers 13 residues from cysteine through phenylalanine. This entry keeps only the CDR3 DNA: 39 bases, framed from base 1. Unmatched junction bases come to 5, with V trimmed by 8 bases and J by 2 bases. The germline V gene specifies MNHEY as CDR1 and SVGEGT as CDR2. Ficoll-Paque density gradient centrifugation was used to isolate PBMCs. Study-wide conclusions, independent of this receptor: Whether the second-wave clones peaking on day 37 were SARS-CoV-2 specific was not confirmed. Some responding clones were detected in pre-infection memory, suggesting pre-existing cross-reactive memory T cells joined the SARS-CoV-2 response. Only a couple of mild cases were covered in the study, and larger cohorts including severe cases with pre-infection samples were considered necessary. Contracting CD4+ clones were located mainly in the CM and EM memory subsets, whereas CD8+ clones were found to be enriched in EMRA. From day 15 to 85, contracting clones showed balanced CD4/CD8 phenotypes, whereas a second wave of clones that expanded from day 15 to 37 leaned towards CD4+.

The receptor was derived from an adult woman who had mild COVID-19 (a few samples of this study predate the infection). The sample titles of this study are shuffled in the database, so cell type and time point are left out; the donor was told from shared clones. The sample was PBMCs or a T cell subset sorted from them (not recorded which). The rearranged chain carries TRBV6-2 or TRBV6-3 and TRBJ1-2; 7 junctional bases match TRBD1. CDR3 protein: CASGRGSNYGYTF. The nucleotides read TGTGCCAGCGGCAGGGGGTCGAACTATGGCTACACCTTC.